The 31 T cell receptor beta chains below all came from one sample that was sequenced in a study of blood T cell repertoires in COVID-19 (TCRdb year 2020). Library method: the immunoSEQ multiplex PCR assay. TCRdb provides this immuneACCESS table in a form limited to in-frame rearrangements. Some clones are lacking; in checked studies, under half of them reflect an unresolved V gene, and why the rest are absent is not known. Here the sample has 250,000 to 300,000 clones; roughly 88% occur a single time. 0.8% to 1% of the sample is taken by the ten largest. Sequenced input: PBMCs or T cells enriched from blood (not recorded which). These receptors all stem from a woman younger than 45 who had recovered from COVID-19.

Written as DNA, the CDR3 is TGTGCCAGCAGCCCGACCGGGGTAGCGGATAACACCGGGGAGCTGTTTTTT. It specifies CASSPTGVADNTGELFF. The rearrangement joins TRBV5-6 to TRBJ2-2; D possibly corresponds to TRBD2 (6 bases). CDR1 and CDR2 from the germline V gene are SGHDT and YYEEEE. Deletions cut 4 bases from V and 2 bases from J, with 18 bases between. The CDR3 contains 17 residues.

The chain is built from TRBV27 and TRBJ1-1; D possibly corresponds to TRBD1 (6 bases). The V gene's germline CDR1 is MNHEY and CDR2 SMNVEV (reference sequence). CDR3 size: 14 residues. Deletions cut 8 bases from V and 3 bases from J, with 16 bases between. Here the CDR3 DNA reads TGTGCCAGCCATACAGGCCCAGGGGACACTGAAGCTTTCTTT. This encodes CASHTGPGDTEAFF.

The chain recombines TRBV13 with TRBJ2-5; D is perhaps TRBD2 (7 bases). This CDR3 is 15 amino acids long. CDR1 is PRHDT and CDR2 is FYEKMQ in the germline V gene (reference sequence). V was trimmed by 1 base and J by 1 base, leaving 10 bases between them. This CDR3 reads CASSLEGGTQETQYF. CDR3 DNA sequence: TGTGCCAGCAGCTTAGAGGGGGGGACCCAAGAGACCCAGTACTTC.

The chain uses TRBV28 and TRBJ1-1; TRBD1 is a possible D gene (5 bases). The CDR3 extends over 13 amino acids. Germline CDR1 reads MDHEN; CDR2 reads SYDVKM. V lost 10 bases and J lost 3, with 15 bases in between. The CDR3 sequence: CANSGGRDTEAFF. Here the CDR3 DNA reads TGTGCCAACAGCGGGGGTAGAGACACTGAAGCTTTCTTT.

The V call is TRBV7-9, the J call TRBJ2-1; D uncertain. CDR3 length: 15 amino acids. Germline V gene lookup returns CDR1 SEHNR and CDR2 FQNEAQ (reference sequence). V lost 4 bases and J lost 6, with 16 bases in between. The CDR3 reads CASSSQTRFPNEQFF. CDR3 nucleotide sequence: TGTGCCAGCAGCTCCCAGACAAGATTCCCCAATGAGCAGTTCTTC.

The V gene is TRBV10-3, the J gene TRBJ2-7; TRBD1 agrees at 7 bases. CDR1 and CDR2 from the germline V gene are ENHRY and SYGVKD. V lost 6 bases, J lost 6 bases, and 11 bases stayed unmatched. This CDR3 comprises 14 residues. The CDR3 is CAIRGTGASTEQYF. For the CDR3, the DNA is TGTGCCATCAGGGGTACAGGGGCCTCCACCGAGCAGTACTTC.

The CDR3, as DNA: TGTGCCAGCAGTGAAACTTGGGTCCAGCCAGCGGGAGTTATGTACGAGCAGTACTTC. Translation gives CASSETWVQPAGVMYEQYF. This chain connects TRBV2 to TRBJ2-7, with 8 bases lining up with TRBD2. V dropped 2 bases and J dropped 4; count of bases not matched to a gene: 19. The CDR3 is made up of 19 amino acids. The germline gives CDR1 SNHLY, CDR2 FYNNEI.

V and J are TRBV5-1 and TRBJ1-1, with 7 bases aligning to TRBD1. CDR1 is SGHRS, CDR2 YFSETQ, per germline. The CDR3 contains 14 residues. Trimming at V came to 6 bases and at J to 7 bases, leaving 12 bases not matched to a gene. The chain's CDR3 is CASNKQGNLDEAFF. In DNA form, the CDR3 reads TGCGCCAGCAACAAACAGGGGAATTTGGATGAAGCTTTCTTT.

As DNA, the CDR3 is TGTGCCAGCAGCTTGTTGCGGTCGACGGGTAGTACCGGGGAGCTGTTTTTT. Encoded protein: CASSLLRSTGSTGELFF. The chain carries TRBV5-6 and TRBJ2-2; no firm D call. V was shortened by 1 base and J by 5 bases, with 18 bases between the two germline ends. The length of the CDR3 is 17 residues. Germline loops: CDR1 SGHDT, CDR2 YYEEEE.

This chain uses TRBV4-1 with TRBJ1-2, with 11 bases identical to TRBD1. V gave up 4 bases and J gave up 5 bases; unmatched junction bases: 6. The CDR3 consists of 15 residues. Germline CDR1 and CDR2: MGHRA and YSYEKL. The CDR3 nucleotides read TGCGCCAGCAGCCGCCGGGACAGGGGGTCGTATGGCTACACCTTC. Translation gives CASSRRDRGSYGYTF.

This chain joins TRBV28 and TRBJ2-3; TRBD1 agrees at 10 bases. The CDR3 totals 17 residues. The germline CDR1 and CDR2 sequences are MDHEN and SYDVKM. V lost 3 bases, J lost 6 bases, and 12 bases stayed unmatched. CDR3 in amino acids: CASSFLIGTGEFDTQYF. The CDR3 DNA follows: TGTGCCAGCAGTTTCCTGATCGGGACAGGGGAATTTGATACGCAGTATTTT.

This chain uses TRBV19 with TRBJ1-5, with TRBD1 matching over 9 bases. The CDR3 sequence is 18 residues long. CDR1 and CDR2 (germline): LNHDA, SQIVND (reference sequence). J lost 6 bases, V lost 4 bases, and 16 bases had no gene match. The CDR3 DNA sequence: TGTGCCAGTAGTACTTGGGCGATAACAGGGGGCCGAAGTCAGCCCCAGCATTTT. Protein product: CASSTWAITGGRSQPQHF.

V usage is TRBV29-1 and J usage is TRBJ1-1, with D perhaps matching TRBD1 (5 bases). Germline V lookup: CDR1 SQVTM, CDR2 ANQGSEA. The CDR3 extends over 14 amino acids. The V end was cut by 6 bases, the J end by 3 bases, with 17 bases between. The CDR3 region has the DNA TGCAGCGTGGGGGGAGCCGGAGAGTACACTGAAGCTTTCTTT. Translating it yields CSVGGAGEYTEAFF.

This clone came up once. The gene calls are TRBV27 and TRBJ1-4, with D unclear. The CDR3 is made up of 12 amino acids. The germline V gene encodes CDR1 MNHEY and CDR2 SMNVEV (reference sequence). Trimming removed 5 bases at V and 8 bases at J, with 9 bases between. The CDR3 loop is CASSAQREKLFF. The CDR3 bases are TGTGCCAGCAGTGCCCAGAGGGAAAAACTGTTTTTT. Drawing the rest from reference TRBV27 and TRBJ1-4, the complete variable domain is EAQVTQNPRYLITVTGKKLTVTCSQNMNHEYMSWYRQDPGLGLRQIYYSMNVEVTDKGDVPEGYKVSRKEKRNFPLILESPSPNQTSLYFCASSAQREKLFFGSGTQLSVL.

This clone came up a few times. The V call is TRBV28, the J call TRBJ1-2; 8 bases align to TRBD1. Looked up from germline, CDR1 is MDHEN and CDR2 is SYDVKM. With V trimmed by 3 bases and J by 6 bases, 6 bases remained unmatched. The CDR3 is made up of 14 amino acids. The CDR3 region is CASSFQGAIHGYTF. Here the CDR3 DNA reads TGTGCCAGCAGTTTTCAGGGGGCGATACATGGCTACACCTTC.

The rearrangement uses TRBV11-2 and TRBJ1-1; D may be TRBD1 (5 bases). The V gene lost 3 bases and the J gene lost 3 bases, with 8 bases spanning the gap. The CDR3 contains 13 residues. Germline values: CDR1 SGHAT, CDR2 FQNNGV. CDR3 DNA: TGTGCCAGCAGCTTGCAGGGTTACACTGAAGCTTTCTTT. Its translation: CASSLQGYTEAFF.

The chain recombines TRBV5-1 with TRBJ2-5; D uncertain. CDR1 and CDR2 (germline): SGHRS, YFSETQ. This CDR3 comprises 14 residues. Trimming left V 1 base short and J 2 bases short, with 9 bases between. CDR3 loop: CASSLRVGQETQYF. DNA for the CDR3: TGCGCCAGCAGCTTGCGGGTGGGTCAAGAGACCCAGTACTTC.

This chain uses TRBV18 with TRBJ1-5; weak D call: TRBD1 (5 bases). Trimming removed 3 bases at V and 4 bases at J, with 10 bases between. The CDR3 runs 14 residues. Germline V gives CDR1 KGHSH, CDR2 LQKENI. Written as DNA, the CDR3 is TGTGCCAGCTCACCGACGGGGGTGAATCAGCCCCAGCATTTT. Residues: CASSPTGVNQPQHF.

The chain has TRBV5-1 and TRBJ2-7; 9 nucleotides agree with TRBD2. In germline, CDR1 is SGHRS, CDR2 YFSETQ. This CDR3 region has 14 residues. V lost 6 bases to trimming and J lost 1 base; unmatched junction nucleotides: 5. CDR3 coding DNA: TGCGCCAGCAAAGCAGCGGGAGGTTCCTACGAGCAGTACTTC. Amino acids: CASKAAGGSYEQYF.

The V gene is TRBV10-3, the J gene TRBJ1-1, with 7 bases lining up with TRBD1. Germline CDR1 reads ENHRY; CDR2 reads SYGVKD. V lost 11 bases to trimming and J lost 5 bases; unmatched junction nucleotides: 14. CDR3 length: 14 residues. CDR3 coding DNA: TGTGCCTCGCTTTGGGACAGCGCGGGGACTGAAGCTTTCTTT. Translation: CASLWDSAGTEAFF.

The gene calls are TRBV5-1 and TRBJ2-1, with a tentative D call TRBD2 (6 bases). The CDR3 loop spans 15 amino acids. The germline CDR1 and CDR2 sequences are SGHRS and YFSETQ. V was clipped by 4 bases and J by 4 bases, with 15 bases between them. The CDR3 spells CASSPQGGQYNEQFF. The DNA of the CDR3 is TGCGCCAGCAGCCCCCAGGGAGGCCAATACAATGAGCAGTTCTTC.

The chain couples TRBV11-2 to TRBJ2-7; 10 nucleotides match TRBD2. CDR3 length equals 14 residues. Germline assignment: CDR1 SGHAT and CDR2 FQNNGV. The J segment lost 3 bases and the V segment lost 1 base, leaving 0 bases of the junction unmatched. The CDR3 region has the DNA TGTGCCAGCAGCTTAGGACTAGCGGGCTACGAGCAGTACTTC. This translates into CASSLGLAGYEQYF.

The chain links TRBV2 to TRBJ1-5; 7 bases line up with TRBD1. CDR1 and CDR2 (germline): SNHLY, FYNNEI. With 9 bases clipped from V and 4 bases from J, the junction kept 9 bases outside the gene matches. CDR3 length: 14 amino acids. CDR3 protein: CASGRDSENQPQHF. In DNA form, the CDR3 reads TGTGCCAGTGGAAGGGACAGCGAGAATCAGCCCCAGCATTTT.

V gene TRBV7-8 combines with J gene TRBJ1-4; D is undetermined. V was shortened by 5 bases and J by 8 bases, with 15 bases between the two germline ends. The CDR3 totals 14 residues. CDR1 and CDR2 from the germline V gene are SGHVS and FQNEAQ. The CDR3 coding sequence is TGTGCCAGCAGCCCAAGTCCTAGTCGGGAAAAACTGTTTTTT. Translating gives CASSPSPSREKLFF.

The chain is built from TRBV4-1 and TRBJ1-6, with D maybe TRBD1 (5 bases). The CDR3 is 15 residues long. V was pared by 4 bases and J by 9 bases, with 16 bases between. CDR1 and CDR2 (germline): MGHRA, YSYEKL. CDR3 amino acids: CASSPLGLSTSPLHF. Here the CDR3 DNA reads TGCGCCAGCAGCCCATTGGGACTTTCAACTTCACCCCTCCACTTT.

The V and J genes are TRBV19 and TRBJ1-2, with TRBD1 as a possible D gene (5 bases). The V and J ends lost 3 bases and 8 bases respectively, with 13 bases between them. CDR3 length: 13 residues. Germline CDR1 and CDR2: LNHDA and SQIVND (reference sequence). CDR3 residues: CASSISGFYGYTF. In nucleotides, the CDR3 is TGTGCCAGTAGTATTTCAGGGTTTTACGGCTACACCTTC. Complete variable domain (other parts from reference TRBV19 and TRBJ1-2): DGGITQSPKYLFRKEGQNVTLSCEQNLNHDAMYWYRQDPGQGLRLIYYSQIVNDFQKGDIAEGYSVSREKKESFPLTVTSAQKNPTAFYLCASSISGFYGYTFGSGTRLTVV.

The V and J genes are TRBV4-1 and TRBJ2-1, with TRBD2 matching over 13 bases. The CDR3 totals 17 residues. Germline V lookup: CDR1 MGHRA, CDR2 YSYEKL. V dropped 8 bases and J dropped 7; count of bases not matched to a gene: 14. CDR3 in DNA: TGCGCCAGCGGCCGATCGGGACTAGCGGGACTCCCTAATGAGCAGTTCTTC. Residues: CASGRSGLAGLPNEQFF.

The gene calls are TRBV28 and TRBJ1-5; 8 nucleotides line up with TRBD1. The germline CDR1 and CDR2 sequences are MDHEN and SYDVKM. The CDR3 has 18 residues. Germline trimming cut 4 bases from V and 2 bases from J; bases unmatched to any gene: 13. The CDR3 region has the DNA TGTGCCAGCAGTTCCACTACAGGGGGGGGATATGGCAATCAGCCCCAGCATTTT. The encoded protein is CASSSTTGGGYGNQPQHF.

DNA of the CDR3: TGTGCCAGCAGTTCGGGGCTAGCGGGAGTAGCAGATACGCAGTATTTT. Amino acid sequence: CASSSGLAGVADTQYF. The rearrangement links TRBV28 to TRBJ2-3, with 10 bases fitting TRBD2. CDR1 and CDR2 (germline): MDHEN, SYDVKM. The J segment lost 4 bases and the V segment lost 4 bases, leaving 8 bases of the junction unmatched. There are 16 residues in the CDR3.

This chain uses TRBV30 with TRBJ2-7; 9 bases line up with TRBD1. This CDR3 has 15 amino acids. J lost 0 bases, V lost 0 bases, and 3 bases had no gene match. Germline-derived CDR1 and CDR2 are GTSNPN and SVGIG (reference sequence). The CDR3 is CAWSVGQGFSYEQYF. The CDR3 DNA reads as TGTGCCTGGAGTGTGGGACAGGGATTCTCCTACGAGCAGTACTTC.

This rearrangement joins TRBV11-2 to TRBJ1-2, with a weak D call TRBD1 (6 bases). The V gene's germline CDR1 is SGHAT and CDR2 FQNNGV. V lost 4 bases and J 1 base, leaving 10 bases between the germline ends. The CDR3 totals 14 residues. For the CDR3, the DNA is TGTGCCAGCAGCTCTCTAGGGGGTAACTATGGCTACACCTTC. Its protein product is CASSSLGGNYGYTF.